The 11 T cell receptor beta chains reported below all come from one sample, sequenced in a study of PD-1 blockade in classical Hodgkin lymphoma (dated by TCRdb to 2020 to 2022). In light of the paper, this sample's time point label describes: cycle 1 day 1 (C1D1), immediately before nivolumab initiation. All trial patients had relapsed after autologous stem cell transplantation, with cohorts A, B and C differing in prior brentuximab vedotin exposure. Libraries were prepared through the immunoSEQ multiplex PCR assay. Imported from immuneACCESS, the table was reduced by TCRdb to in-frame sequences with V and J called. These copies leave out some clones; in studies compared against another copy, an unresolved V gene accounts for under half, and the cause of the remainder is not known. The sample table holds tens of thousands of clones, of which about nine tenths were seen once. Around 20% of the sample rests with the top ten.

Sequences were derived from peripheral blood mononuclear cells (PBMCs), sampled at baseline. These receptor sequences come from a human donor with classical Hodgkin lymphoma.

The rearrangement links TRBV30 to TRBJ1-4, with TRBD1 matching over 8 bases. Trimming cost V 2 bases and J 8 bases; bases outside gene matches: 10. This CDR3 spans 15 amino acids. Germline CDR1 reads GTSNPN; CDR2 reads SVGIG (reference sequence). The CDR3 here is CAWSPKTGAWEKLFF. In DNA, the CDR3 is TGTGCCTGGAGTCCCAAGACAGGGGCGTGGGAAAAACTGTTTTTT.

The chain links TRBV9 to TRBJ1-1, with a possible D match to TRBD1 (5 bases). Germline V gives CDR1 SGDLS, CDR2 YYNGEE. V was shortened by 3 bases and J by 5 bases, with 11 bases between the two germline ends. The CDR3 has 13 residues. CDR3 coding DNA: TGTGCCAGCAGCGCGCAACAGGTAACTGAAGCTTTCTTT. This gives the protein CASSAQQVTEAFF.

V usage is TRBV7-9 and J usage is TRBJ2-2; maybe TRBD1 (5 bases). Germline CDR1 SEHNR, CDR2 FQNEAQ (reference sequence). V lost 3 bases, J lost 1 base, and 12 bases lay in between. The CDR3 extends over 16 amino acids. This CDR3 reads CASSFRRVLNTGELFF. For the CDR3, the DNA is TGTGCCAGCAGCTTTCGCAGGGTCCTGAACACCGGGGAGCTGTTTTTT.

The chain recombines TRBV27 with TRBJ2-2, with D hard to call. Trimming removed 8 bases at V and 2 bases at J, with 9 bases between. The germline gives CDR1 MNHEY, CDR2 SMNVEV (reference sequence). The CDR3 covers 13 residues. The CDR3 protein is CASGGVNTGELFF. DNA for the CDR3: TGTGCCAGCGGTGGGGTAAACACCGGGGAGCTGTTTTTT.

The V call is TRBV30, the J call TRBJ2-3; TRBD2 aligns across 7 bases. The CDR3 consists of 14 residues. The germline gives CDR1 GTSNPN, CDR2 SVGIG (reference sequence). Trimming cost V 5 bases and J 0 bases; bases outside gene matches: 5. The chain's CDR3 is CAWQRGASTDTQYF. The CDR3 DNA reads TGTGCCTGGCAGCGGGGCGCGAGCACAGATACGCAGTATTTT.

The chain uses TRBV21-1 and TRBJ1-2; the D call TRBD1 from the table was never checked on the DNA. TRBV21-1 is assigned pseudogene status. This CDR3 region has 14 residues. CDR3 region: CASSKWDREAGYTF. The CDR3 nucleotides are TGTGCCAGCAGCAAATGGGACAGGGAAGCTGGCTACACCTTC.

Here the CDR3 reads CASSPFDRDSGNTIYF. The DNA of the CDR3 is TGTGCCAGCAGTCCATTCGACAGGGACTCTGGAAACACCATATATTTT. The chain employs TRBV7-6 and TRBJ1-3, with TRBD1 identical over 7 bases. Germline V gene lookup returns CDR1 SGHVS and CDR2 FNYEAQ. Unmatched junction bases numbered 8, after V lost 6 bases and J lost 0 bases. The CDR3 runs 16 residues.

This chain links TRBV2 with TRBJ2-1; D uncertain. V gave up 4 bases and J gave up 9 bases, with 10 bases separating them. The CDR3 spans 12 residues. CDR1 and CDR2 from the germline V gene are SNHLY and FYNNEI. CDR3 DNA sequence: TGTGCCAGCAGTGTTTGGCGCAGTGAGCAGTTCTTC. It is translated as CASSVWRSEQFF.

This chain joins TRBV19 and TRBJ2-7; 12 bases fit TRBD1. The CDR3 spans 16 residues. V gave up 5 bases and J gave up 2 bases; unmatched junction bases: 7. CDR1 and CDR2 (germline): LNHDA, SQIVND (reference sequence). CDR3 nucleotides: TGTGCCAGTAGTTCCCGGGACAGGGGGCGCCCCTACGAGCAGTACTTC. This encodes CASSSRDRGRPYEQYF.

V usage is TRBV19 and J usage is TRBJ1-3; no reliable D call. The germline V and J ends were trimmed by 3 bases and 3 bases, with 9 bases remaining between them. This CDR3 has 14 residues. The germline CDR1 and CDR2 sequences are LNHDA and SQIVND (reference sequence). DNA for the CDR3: TGTGCCAGTAGTATCCAGAGCCGTGGAAACACCATATATTTT. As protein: CASSIQSRGNTIYF.

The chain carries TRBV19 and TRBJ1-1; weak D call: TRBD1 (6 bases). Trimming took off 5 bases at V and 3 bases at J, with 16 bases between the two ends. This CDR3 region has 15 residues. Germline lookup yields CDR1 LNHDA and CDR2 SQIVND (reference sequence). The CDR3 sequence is CASSPVMDRHTEAFF. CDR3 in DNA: TGTGCCAGTAGTCCGGTAATGGACAGACACACTGAAGCTTTCTTT.